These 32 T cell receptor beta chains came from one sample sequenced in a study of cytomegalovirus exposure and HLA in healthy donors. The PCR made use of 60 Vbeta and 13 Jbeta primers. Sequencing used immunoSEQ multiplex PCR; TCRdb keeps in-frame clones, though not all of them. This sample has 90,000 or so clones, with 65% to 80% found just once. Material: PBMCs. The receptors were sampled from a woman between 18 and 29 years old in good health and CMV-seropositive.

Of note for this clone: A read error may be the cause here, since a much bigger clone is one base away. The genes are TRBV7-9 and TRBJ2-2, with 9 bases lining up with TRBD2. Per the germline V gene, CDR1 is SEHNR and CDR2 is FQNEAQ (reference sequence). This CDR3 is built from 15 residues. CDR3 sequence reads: CASSLIAGDTGELFF. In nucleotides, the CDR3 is TGCGCCAGCAGCCTCATAGCGGGGGACACCGGGGAGCTGTTTTTT.

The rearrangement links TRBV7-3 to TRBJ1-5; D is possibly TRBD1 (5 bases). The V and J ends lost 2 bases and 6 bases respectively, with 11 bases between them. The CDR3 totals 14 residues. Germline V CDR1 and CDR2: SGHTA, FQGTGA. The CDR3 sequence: CASSLHQGGQPQHF. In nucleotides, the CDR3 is TGTGCCAGCAGCTTACACCAGGGAGGTCAGCCCCAGCATTTT.

In DNA, the CDR3 is TGTGCCAGCAGTGAGACCCCCGGGACACCCGGGGAGCTGTTTTTT. It encodes CASSETPGTPGELFF. This rearrangement joins TRBV2 to TRBJ2-2; a possible D gene is TRBD1 (6 bases). The CDR3 sequence is 15 residues long. Per germline, CDR1 SNHLY and CDR2 FYNNEI. Trimming removed 3 bases from V and 6 bases from J, with 14 bases in between.

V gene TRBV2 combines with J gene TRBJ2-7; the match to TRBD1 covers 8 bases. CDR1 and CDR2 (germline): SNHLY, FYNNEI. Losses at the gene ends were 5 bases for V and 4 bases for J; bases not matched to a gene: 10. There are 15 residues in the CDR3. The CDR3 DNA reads TGTGCCAGCAGTATCGACAGGGGAATTGGTTACGAGCAGTACTTC. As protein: CASSIDRGIGYEQYF.

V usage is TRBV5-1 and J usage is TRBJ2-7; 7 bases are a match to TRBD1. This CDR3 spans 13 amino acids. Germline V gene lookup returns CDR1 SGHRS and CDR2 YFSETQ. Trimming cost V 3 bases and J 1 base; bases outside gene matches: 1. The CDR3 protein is CASSWGQSYEQYF. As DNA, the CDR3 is TGCGCCAGCAGCTGGGGACAGTCCTACGAGCAGTACTTC.

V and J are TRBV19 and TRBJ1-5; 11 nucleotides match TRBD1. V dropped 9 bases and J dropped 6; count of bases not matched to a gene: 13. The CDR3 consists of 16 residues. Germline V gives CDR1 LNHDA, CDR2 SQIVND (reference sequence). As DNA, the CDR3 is TGTGCCAGCCGATTCCAAGGGGACAGGGGGAGTCAGCCCCAGCATTTT. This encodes CASRFQGDRGSQPQHF.

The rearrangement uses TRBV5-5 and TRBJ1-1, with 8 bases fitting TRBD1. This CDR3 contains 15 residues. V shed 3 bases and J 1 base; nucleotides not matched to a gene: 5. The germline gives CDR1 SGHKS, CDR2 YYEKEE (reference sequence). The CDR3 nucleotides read TGTGCCAGCAGCTGGCCCGGGACAGGGAACACTGAAGCTTTCTTT. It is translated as CASSWPGTGNTEAFF.

The CDR3 DNA is TGTGCCAGCAGCCTGTTCGGGGGGACGACTGAAGCTTTCTTT. Encoded protein: CASSLFGGTTEAFF. The chain has TRBV9 and TRBJ1-1; D might be TRBD1 (5 bases). CDR3 length: 14 amino acids. Trimming removed 4 bases from V and 5 bases from J, with 15 bases in between. Germline CDR1 and CDR2: SGDLS and YYNGEE.

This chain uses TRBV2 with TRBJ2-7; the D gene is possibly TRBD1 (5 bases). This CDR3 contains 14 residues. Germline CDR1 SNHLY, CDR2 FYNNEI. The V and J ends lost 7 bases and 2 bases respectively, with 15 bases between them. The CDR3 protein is CASKGAGFTYEQYF. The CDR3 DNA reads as TGTGCCAGCAAAGGGGCTGGGTTCACCTACGAGCAGTACTTC.

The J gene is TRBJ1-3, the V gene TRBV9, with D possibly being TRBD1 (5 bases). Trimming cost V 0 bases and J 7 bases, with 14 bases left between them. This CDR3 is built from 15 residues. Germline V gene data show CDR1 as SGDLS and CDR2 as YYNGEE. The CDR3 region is CASSVEGFLGNTIYF. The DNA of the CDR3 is TGTGCCAGCAGCGTAGAGGGGTTTTTGGGGAACACCATATATTTT.

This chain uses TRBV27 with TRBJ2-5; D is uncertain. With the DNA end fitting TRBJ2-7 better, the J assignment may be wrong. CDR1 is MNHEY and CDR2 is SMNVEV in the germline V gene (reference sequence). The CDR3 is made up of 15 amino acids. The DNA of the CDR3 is TGTGCCAGCAGTTTAAAGGCGGTTGGCCCCTACGAGCAGTACTTC. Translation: CASSLKAVGPYEQYF.

Here the CDR3 DNA reads TGCAGCGTCCATCTCCTCCTCAGGGATATCCAAGAGACCCAGTACTTC. Encoded protein: CSVHLLLRDIQETQYF. This chain joins TRBV29-1 and TRBJ2-5, with D maybe TRBD1 (5 bases). The length of the CDR3 is 16 residues. The V and J ends lost 6 bases and 1 base respectively, with 21 bases between them. Germline V gene lookup returns CDR1 SQVTM and CDR2 ANQGSEA.

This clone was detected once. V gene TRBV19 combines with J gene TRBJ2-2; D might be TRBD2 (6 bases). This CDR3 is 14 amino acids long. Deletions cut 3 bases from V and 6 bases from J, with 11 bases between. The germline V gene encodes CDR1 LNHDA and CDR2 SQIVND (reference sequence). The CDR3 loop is CASSMRPGAGELFF. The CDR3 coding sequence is TGTGCCAGTAGTATGAGGCCGGGGGCCGGGGAGCTGTTTTTT.

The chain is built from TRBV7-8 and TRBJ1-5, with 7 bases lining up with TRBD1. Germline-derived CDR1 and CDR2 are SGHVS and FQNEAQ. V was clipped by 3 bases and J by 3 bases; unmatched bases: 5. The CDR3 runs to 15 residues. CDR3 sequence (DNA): TGTGCCAGCAGCTTCTCGGGACAGAACAATCAGCCCCAGCATTTT. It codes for CASSFSGQNNQPQHF.

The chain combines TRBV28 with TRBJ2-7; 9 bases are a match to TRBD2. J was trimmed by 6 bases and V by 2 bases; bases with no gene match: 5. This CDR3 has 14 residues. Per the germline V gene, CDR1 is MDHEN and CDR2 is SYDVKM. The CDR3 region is CASSLAGGPLEQYF. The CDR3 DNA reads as TGTGCCAGCAGTTTAGCGGGAGGGCCACTCGAGCAGTACTTC.

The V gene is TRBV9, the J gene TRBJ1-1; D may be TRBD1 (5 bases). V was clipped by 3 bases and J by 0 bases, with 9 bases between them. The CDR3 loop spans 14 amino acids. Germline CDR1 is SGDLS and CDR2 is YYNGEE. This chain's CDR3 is CASSAGHMNTEAFF. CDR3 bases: TGTGCCAGCAGCGCCGGACACATGAACACTGAAGCTTTCTTT.

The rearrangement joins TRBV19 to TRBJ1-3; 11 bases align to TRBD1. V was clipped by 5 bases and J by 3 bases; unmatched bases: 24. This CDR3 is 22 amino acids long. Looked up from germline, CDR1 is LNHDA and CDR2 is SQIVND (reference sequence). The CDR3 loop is CASSLLLWTGGKMNWGGNTIYF. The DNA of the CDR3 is TGTGCCAGTAGTCTCCTCCTTTGGACAGGGGGCAAGATGAATTGGGGTGGAAACACCATATATTTT.

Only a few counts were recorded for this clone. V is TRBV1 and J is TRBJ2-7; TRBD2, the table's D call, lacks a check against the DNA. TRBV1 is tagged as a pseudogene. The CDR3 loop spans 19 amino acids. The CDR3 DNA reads TGCACCAGCAGCCAAGATCGTCGGACTAGCGGGAGTCCCGACCCCGAGCAGTACTTC. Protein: CTSSQDRRTSGSPDPEQYF.

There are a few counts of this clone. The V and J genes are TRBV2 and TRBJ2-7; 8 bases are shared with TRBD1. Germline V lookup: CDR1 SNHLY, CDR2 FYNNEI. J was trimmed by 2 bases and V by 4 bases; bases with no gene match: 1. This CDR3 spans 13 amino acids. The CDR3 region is CASSGGQAYEQYF. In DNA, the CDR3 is TGTGCCAGCAGTGGGGGACAGGCCTACGAGCAGTACTTC.

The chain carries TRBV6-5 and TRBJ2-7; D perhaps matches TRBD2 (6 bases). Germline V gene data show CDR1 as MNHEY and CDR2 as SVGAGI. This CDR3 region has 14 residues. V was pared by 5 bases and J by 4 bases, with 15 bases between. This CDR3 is CASSPSGGVYEQYF. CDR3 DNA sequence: TGTGCCAGCAGTCCCTCAGGCGGGGTTTACGAGCAGTACTTC.

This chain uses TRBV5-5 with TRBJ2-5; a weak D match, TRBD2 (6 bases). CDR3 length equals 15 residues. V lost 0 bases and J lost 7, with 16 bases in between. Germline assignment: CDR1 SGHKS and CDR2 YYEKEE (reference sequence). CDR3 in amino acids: CASSLGTRGTGTQYF. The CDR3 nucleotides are TGTGCCAGCAGCTTGGGGACGCGGGGAACGGGGACCCAGTACTTC.

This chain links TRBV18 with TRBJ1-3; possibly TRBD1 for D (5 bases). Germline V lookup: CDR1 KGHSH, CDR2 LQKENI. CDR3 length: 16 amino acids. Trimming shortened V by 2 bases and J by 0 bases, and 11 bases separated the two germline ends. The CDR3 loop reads CASSPGARSSGNTIYF. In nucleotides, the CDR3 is TGTGCCAGCTCACCAGGGGCCCGGAGCTCTGGAAACACCATATATTTT. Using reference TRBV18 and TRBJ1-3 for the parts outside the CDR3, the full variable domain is NAGVMQNPRHLVRRRGQEARLRCSPMKGHSHVYWYRQLPEEGLKFMVYLQKENIIDESGMPKERFSAEFPKEGPSILRIQQVVRGDSAAYFCASSPGARSSGNTIYFGEGSWLTVV.

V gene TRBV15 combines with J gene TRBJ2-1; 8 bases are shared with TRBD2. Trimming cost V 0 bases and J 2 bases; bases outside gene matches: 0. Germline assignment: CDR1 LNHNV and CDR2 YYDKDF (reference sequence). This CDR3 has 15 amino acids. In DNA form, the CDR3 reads TGTGCCACCAGCAGAGACGGGGGGGCCTACAATGAGCAGTTCTTC. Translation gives CATSRDGGAYNEQFF.

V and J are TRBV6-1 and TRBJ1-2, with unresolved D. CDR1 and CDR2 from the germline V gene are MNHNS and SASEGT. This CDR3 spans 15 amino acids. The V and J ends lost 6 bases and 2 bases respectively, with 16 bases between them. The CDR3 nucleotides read TGTGCCAGCAGCGCGGAAATAGGATGGAACTATGGCTACACCTTC. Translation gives CASSAEIGWNYGYTF.

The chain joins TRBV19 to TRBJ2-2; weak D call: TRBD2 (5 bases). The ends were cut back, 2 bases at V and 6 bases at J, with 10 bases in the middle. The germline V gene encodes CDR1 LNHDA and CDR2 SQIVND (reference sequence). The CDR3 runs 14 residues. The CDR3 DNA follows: TGTGCCAGTAGTATATGGAAGGGAGCCGGGGAGCTGTTTTTT. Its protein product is CASSIWKGAGELFF.

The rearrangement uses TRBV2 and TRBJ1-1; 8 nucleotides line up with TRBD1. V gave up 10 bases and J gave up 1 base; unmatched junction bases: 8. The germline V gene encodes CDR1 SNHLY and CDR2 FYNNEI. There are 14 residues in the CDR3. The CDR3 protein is CANELQGGNTEAFF. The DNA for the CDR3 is TGTGCCAACGAGCTACAGGGGGGGAACACTGAAGCTTTCTTT. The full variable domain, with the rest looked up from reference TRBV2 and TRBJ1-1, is EPEVTQTPSHQVTQMGQEVILRCVPISNHLYFYWYRQILGQKVEFLVSFYNNEISEKSEIFDDQFSVERPDGSNFTLKIRSTKLEDSAMYFCANELQGGNTEAFFGQGTRLTVV.

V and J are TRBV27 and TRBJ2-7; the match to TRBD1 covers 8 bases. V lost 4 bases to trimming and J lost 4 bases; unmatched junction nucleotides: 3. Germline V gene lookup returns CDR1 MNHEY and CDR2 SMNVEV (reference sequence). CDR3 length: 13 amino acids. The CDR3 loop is CASSSGGIYEQYF. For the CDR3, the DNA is TGTGCCAGCAGTTCAGGGGGCATATACGAGCAGTACTTC.

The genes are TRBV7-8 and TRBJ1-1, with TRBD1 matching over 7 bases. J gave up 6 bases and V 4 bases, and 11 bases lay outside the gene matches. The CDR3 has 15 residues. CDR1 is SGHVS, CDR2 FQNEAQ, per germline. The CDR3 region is CASSWDRGARPEAFF. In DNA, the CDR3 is TGTGCCAGCAGCTGGGACAGAGGCGCTCGGCCTGAAGCTTTCTTT.

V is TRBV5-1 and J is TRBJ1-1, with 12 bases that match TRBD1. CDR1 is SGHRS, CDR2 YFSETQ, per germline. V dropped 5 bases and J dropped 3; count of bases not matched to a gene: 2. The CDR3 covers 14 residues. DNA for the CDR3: TGCGCCAGCAGGGGGACAGGGGGCTACACTGAAGCTTTCTTT. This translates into CASRGTGGYTEAFF.

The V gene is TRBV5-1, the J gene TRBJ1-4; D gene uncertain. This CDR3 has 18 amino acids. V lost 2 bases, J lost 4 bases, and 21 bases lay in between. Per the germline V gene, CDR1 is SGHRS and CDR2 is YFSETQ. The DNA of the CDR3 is TGCGCCAGCAGCTTCTCCCCGCTGGGTGGAGGAGTTAATGAAAAACTGTTTTTT. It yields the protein CASSFSPLGGGVNEKLFF.

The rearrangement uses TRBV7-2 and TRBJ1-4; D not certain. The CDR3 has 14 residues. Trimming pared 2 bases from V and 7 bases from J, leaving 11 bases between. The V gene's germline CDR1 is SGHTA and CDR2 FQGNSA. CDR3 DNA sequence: TGTGCCAGCAGCTTAAACCCGGGGAGTGAAAAACTGTTTTTT. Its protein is CASSLNPGSEKLFF.

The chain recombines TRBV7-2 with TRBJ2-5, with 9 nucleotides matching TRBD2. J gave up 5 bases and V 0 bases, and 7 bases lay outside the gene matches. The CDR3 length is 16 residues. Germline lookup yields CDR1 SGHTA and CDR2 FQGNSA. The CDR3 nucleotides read TGTGCCAGCAGCTTAGCGTCGGCGGGGGGGCAGGAGACCCAGTACTTC. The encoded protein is CASSLASAGGQETQYF.